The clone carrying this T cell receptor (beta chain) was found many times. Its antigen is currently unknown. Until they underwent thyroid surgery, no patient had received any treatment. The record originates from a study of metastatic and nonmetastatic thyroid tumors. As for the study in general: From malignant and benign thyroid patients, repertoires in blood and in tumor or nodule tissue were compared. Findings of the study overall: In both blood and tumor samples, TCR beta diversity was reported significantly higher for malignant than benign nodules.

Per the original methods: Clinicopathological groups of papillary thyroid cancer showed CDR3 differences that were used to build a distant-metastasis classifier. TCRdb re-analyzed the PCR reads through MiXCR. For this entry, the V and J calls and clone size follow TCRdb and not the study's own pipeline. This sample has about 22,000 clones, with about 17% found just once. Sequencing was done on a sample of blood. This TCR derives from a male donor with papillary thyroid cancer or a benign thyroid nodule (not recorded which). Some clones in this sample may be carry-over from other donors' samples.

CDR3 nucleotides: TGCGCCAGCAGCCAAGCAAGGGGCCGCATCTATGGCTACACCTTC. Its protein is CASSQARGRIYGYTF. The V call is TRBV4-1, the J call TRBJ1-2, with D tentatively TRBD1 (5 bases). The CDR3 contains 15 residues. V gave up 1 base and J gave up 4 bases, with 13 bases separating them. Germline loops: CDR1 MGHRA, CDR2 YSYEKL.